This T cell receptor (beta chain) is from a study of radiation and T cells in renal cell carcinoma. The V end lost 5 bases, the J end lost 0 bases, and 11 bases lay between the germline ends. This CDR3 region has 15 residues. The germline V gene encodes CDR1 SGHVS and CDR2 FNYEAQ. Time point denoted: baseline pretreatment blood. The treatment denotes: 15 Gy SBRT to primary tumor, nephrectomy 4 weeks later. Radiation-treated patients gave blood at baseline, week 2 and week 4. This renal cell carcinoma was of the clear cell type. Repertoires were generated with immunoSEQ multiplex PCR, while TCRdb's copy carries only in-frame clones and drops some. Among roughly 120,000 clones listed, around 80% were seen once.

This sample comprised blood, obtained from a patient whose treatment included radiotherapy and nephrectomy. The chain has TRBV7-6 and TRBJ1-3; D may be TRBD1 (6 bases). The clonotype was recovered from an older woman with renal cell carcinoma. The CDR3 DNA sequence: TGTGCCAGCAGCAAAGGGGGAGGCTCTGGAAACACCATATATTTT. This translates into CASSKGGGSGNTIYF.